A single T cell receptor beta chain is shown here with its context. Germline CDR1 MNHNS, CDR2 SASEGT. The CDR3 is made up of 13 amino acids. V was clipped by 8 bases and J by 6 bases, with 14 bases between them. Primed by a sample-barcoded 5' primer and a J-beta primer mix, a second PCR proceeded for about 6 to 12 cycles. TCRdb re-analysed the 5' RACE reads in MiXCR, keeping a single row per CDR3 protein. This sample carries over a million distinct CDR3 sequences, 45% of them seen once, and the ten largest clones take around 18%. The data originate from a study of blood T cells in healthy people across ages.

The sequencing sample was made of blood. This TCR was sampled from a woman between 55 and 75 years old in good health. This sequence joins TRBV6-1 and TRBJ1-5; possibly TRBD1 for D (5 bases). The CDR3 reads CASARELGQPQHF. The DNA for the CDR3 is TGTGCCAGCGCCAGGGAATTGGGTCAGCCCCAGCATTTT.